These 4 T cell receptor beta chains came from one sample sequenced in a study of response to subunit inactivated influenza vaccine. One entry per CDR3 protein, called by TCRdb with MiXCR from the RT-PCR reads. The repertoire holds about 500,000 distinct CDR3 sequences, over 10% seen once, with approximately 14% in the top ten. Material: PBMCs from blood, obtained roughly 46 days after vaccination. The source of these receptors is a man aged 45-65 years who received an inactivated influenza vaccine.

V is TRBV11-2 and J is TRBJ2-1; 9 bases are shared with TRBD2. This CDR3 contains 19 residues. The V gene's germline CDR1 is SGHAT and CDR2 FQNNGV. The J segment lost 4 bases and the V segment lost 5 bases, leaving 18 bases of the junction unmatched. The CDR3 loop reads CASSPKNRVASGVYNEQFF. DNA for the CDR3: TGTGCCAGCAGCCCCAAAAACCGCGTCGCTAGCGGGGTGTACAATGAGCAGTTCTTC.

This clonotype came up a few times. J is TRBJ1-6 and V is TRBV7-2; D remains unclear. Germline-derived CDR1 and CDR2 are SGHTA and FQGNSA. CDR3 length: 15 residues. Deletions cut 4 bases from V and 7 bases from J, with 14 bases between. The CDR3 reads CASSSTGQKNSPLHF. The CDR3 DNA is TGTGCCAGCAGCTCGACCGGGCAGAAAAATTCACCCCTCCACTTT.

Remarks on this clonotype: The germline gene is not matched at one end of the junction; a read error may be the cause. The chain is built from TRBV10-3 and TRBJ2-7; D is unresolved. Germline values: CDR1 ENHRY, CDR2 SYGVKD. The CDR3 extends over 14 amino acids. The CDR3 nucleotides read TGTGCCACCAGTGTGACGGTTAGCTCCTACGAGCAGTACTTC. Its translation: CATSVTVSSYEQYF.

The V and J genes are TRBV30 and TRBJ2-5; D tentatively fits TRBD1 or TRBD2 (7 bases each). V was shortened by 2 bases and J by 2 bases, with 12 bases between the two germline ends. The CDR3 covers 14 residues. CDR1 and CDR2 from the germline V gene are GTSNPN and SVGIG (reference sequence). DNA for the CDR3: TGTGCCTGGAGTAGGGGGGGACAGCAAGAGACCCAGTACTTC. Translating it yields CAWSRGGQQETQYF.